The sequence of this T cell receptor (beta chain) was determined in a study of T-cell reconstitution after alpha-beta-depleted transplantation in children. This clonotype showed up many times. During its preparation, the TCRbeta library received unique molecular identifiers. TCRdb re-derived calls from the PCR reads in MiXCR, one entry per CDR3 protein. This sample has about 110,000 distinct CDR3 sequences; about a tenth occur once, and the top ten carry less than 45%. Germline CDR1 is SGHRS and CDR2 is YFSETQ. This CDR3 has 16 residues. Germline trimming cut 5 bases from V and 4 bases from J; bases unmatched to any gene: 10.

The TCR sequence derives from a boy under 10 years old with acute lymphoblastic leukemia, due to receive a stem cell transplant. The starting material was PBMCs, obtained before TCRalphabeta/CD19-depleted stem cell transplant. V usage is TRBV5-1 and J usage is TRBJ2-1, with TRBD2 identical over 9 bases. CDR3 nucleotides: TGCGCCAGCAGACCCCCCGGCGGGAGGGCTTACAATGAGCAGTTCTTC. Its translation is CASRPPGGRAYNEQFF.